Described below is a single T cell receptor beta chain sequence and its context. These data come from a study of cytomegalovirus exposure and HLA in healthy donors. The overall study: The platform used for the approximately 130 validation repertoires matched that of the roughly 700 first-cohort repertoires, a later analysis reported.

The data were produced by immunoSEQ multiplex PCR, yet TCRdb's version contains in-frame clones alone and is incomplete. The sample shows some 170,000 clones, 87% of them seen only once. The CDR3 sequence is 17 residues long. From germline, CDR1 is LNHNV and CDR2 YYDKDF (reference sequence). Trimming stripped 4 bases from V and 6 bases from J, with 23 bases between. Separate from the roughly 710-subject first cohort, the roughly 110-subject validation cohort was the one that the donors belonged to. This chain joins TRBV15 and TRBJ2-3; perhaps TRBD2 as D (5 bases). Sequenced: PBMCs. This clonotype originated in a woman aged 25-40 years in good health and CMV-seronegative. CDR3 coding DNA: TGTGCCACCAGCATTTTCGGGGAAGAAACATACGTGGATACGCAGTATTTT. Translation: CATSIFGEETYVDTQYF.